Each of the 18 T cell receptor delta chains below was sequenced from the same sample in a study of gamma-delta chains in newborns, infants, children. TCRdb ran CATT on the reads. The sample includes 5,000 or so delta-chain clones, less than 3.5% of them seen just once. The sample taken for sequencing was blood. Receptors were obtained from a child who was a newborn, infant or young child, either healthy, febrile or measles-vaccinated (not recorded which).

This clone was found a few times. The protein in TCRdb stems from a much larger clone and differs at residue 4 from this DNA's translation, likely a read error; here the protein is translated from the DNA. V gene TRDV2 combines with J gene TRDJ2; TRDD3 matches 10 bases. J gave up 5 bases and V 5 bases, and 4 bases lay outside the gene matches. The CDR3 contains 14 residues. The germline V gene has CDR1 GEAIGNYY and CDR2 EKD. The CDR3 DNA follows: TGTGCCTGTGGCGTACTGGGGGATACAGCACAACTCTTCTTT. Translation gives CACGVLGDTAQLFF.

In the case of this clone: This likely stems from a read error, as it lies one base from a far larger clone. Other DNA sequences in the sample encode the same CDR3. The V call is TRDV2, the J call TRDJ2; TRDD3 matches 9 bases. The junction had 6 bases not matched to a gene; V was cut back by 3 bases and J by 2 bases. The germline V gene has CDR1 GEAIGNYY and CDR2 EKD. This CDR3 has 16 residues. CDR3 region: CACDLLGEALTAQLFF. The DNA of the CDR3 is TGTGCCTGTGACTTACTGGGGGAGGCCTTGACAGCACAACTCTTCTTT.

This clone was seen at least ten times. A far larger clone differs by one base, so this is likely a read error. This sample also contains other DNA sequences that code for the same CDR3. The V call is TRDV2, the J call TRDJ1, with 10 bases that match TRDD3. The CDR3 covers 14 residues. Per germline, CDR1 GEAIGNYY and CDR2 EKD. CDR3 DNA sequence: TGTGCCTGTGACACTGGGGGATACACCGATAAACCCATCTTT. Translating it yields CACDTGGYTDKPIF.

Regarding this clone: One end of the junction does not line up with germline, which may come from a read error. For the CDR3, the DNA is TGTGCCTGTGACACCTGGGGATACACAGCACAACTTTTCTTT. Encoded protein: CACDTWGYTAQLFF. The chain links TRDV2 to TRDJ2, with 8 bases that match TRDD3. There are 14 residues in the CDR3. Germline CDR1 reads GEAIGNYY; CDR2 reads EKD.

A word on this clone: The mismatch at residue 4 between this DNA's translation and the TCRdb protein of a much larger clone likely reflects a read error; the protein shown is translated from the DNA. V and J are TRAV29/DV5 and TRDJ2; the D gene is possibly TRDD3 (7 bases). This CDR3 region has 19 residues. The germline V and J ends were trimmed by 4 bases and 4 bases, with 29 bases remaining between them. CDR1 and CDR2 from the germline V gene are NSMFDY and ISSIKDK. The CDR3 protein is CAARVPRGGSLSPTAQLFF. CDR3 sequence (DNA): TGTGCAGCACGCGTTCCTAGAGGGGGATCTCTCTCCCCGACAGCACAACTCTTCTTT.

This clone was recorded a few times. J is TRDJ1 and V is TRDV2; TRDD3 matches at 10 bases. The ends lost 0 bases at V and 0 bases at J; junction bases unmatched: 3. Germline values: CDR1 GEAIGNYY, CDR2 EKD. The CDR3 has 16 residues. CDR3 residues: CACDTGGIRDTDKLIF. In nucleotides, the CDR3 is TGTGCCTGTGACACCGGGGGGATACGGGACACCGATAAACTCATCTTT.

Points on this clone: A far larger clone is one base from this, pointing to a likely read error. Other nucleotide sequences from this sample produce the same CDR3. The gene calls are TRDV1 and TRDJ2; D perhaps matches TRDD3 (6 bases). CDR1 is TSWWSYY, CDR2 QGS, per germline. The CDR3 is made up of 16 amino acids. CDR3 DNA sequence: TGTGCTCTTGATGAGGCCGGCCGGGATATGACAGCGCAACTCTTCTTT. It yields the protein CALDEAGRDMTAQLFF.

To note about this clone: The protein in TCRdb stems from a much larger clone and differs at residue 9 from this DNA's translation, likely a read error; here the protein is translated from the DNA. The gene calls are TRDV2 and TRDJ3; 11 bases align to TRDD3. From germline, CDR1 is GEAIGNYY and CDR2 EKD. This CDR3 comprises 17 residues. J was trimmed by 3 bases and V by 3 bases; bases with no gene match: 3. CDR3 in amino acids: CACDVLGDNWDTRQMFF. In DNA, the CDR3 is TGTGCCTGTGACGTACTGGGGGATAACTGGGACACCCGACAGATGTTTTTC.

This clone was found a few times. With a far larger clone one base away, a read error is the likely cause. The sample carries other DNA sequences with the same CDR3. This rearrangement joins TRDV2 to TRDJ2; 11 bases are shared with TRDD3. Germline V lookup: CDR1 GEAIGNYY, CDR2 EKD. The CDR3 contains 16 residues. Here the CDR3 reads CACDTSGGYGTAQLFF. CDR3 DNA: TGCGCCTGTGACACAAGTGGGGGATACGGGACAGCACAACTCTTCTTT.

This clone appeared a few times. Only one base separates this from a far larger clonotype, so it likely reflects a read error. The same CDR3 arises from other DNA sequences in this sample as well. The rearrangement links TRDV2 to TRDJ2; 8 bases line up with TRDD3. The germline V gene has CDR1 GEAIGNYY and CDR2 EKD. The CDR3 totals 17 residues. For the CDR3, the DNA is TGTGCCTGTGACCCCCTTAGCTGGGGGAGTACTACAGCGCAACTCTTCTTT. This codes for CACDPLSWGSTTAQLFF.

This clone came up a few times. Possible read error: a much larger clone is one base away. The chain carries TRDV2 and TRDJ3; TRDD3 might be the D (6 bases). The CDR3 runs to 22 residues. CDR1 GEAIGNYY and CDR2 EKD come from the germline V gene. The CDR3 region is CARDTRTGRYAIDSWDTRQMFF. The CDR3 region has the DNA TGTGCCCGTGACACTCGTACTGGGAGATACGCGATTGACTCCTGGGACACCCGACAGATGTTTTTC.

To note about this clone: With a much larger clone just one base away, this may be a read error. The identical CDR3 is also encoded by other nucleotide sequences in the sample. The rearrangement links TRDV2 to TRDJ3; 9 bases fit TRDD3. The CDR3 is 16 amino acids. Germline V CDR1 and CDR2: GEAIGNYY, EKD. DNA for the CDR3: TGTGCCTGTGACACGGGGGATACCTGGGACACCCGCCAGATGTTTTTC. This gives the protein CACDTGDTWDTRQMFF.

There are a few counts of this clone. TCRdb pairs this DNA with a much larger clone's protein that differs at residue 12, likely a read error; the protein shown was translated from the DNA. The chain couples TRDV2 to TRDJ1; 13 positions agree with TRDD3. Trimming cost V 3 bases and J 0 bases; bases outside gene matches: 9. The length of the CDR3 is 18 residues. Germline V gene sequence: CDR1 GEAIGNYY, CDR2 EKD. The CDR3: CACDLLLGDTPHTDKLIF. The CDR3 nucleotides read TGTGCCTGTGACCTACTACTGGGGGATACGCCGCACACCGATAAACTCATCTTT.

Worth noting for this clone: TCRdb's protein for this DNA is that of a much larger clone and differs from the translation at residue 9, likely a read error; the protein shown is the DNA translation. The chain carries TRDV2 and TRDJ3, with D possibly TRDD3 on 6 matching bases. V gave up 0 bases and J gave up 1 base, with 12 bases separating them. The CDR3 extends over 18 amino acids. Germline V gene data show CDR1 as GEAIGNYY and CDR2 as EKD. CDR3 sequence: CACDTVGYNSWDTRQMFF. In DNA, the CDR3 is TGTGCCTGTGACACCGTCGGATACAATTCCTGGGACACCCGACAGATGTTTTTC.

The table lists this clone with a few counts. This may be a read error, as it is one base from a much larger clone. The sample contains more than one DNA sequence encoding this CDR3. This rearrangement joins TRDV1 to TRDJ2; tentatively, D is TRDD3 (6 bases). Looked up from germline, CDR1 is TSWWSYY and CDR2 is QGS. The CDR3 sequence is 17 residues long. Trimming took off 0 bases at V and 5 bases at J, with 16 bases between the two ends. CDR3 in DNA: TGTGCTCTTGGGGAACTCGGGGGACCACCATTTACAGCACAACTCTTCTTT. Encoded protein: CALGELGGPPFTAQLFF.

In this sample, this clone is medium-sized (0.01 to 0.1%). At the DNA level, this CDR3 is encoded by other sequences in the same sample as well. The CDR3 region has the DNA TGTGCCTGTGATACTGGGGGATACGGCTCCTGGGACACCCGACAGATGTTTTTC. It specifies CACDTGGYGSWDTRQMFF. The genes are TRDV2 and TRDJ3; 13 bases are shared with TRDD3. V gave up 4 bases and J gave up 0 bases; unmatched junction bases: 2. CDR1 and CDR2 (germline): GEAIGNYY, EKD. This CDR3 comprises 18 residues.

A few counts support this clone. The protein recorded in TCRdb matches a much larger clone and deviates from this DNA's translation at residue 12, suggesting a read error; the protein here is obtained by translating the DNA. The CDR3 sequence is CACDTGGFITVADKLIF. CDR3 bases: TGTGCCTGTGACACTGGGGGATTCATTACGGTCGCCGATAAACTCATCTTT. The rearrangement uses TRDV2 and TRDJ1; TRDD3 agrees at 8 bases. Germline V lookup: CDR1 GEAIGNYY, CDR2 EKD. Trimming cost V 1 base and J 3 bases; bases outside gene matches: 12. CDR3 length: 17 amino acids.

On this clone: TCRdb's protein, taken from a much larger clone, differs from this DNA's translation at residue 10, likely owing to a read error; the protein displayed comes from the DNA. The chain joins TRDV2 to TRDJ3, with 11 positions matching TRDD3. From germline, CDR1 is GEAIGNYY and CDR2 EKD. Trimming took 0 bases from V and 12 from J; bases not matched to a gene: 3. The CDR3 runs 15 residues. The CDR3 here is CACDTAGGYSRQMFF. The CDR3 DNA reads as TGTGCCTGTGACACCGCTGGGGGATACAGCCGACAGATGTTTTTC.